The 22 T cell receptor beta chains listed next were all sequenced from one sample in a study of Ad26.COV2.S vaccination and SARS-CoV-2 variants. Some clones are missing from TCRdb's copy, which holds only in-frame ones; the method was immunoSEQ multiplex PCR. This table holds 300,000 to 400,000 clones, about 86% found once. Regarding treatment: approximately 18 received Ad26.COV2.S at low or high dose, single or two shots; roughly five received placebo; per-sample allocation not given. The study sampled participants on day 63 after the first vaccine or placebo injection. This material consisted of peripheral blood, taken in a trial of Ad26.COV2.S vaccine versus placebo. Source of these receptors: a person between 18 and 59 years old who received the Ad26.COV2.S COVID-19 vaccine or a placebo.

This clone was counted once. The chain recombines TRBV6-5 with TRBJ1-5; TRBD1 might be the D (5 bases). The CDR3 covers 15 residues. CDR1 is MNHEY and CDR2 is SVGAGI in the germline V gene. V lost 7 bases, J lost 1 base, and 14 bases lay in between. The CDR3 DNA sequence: TGTGCCAGCACCCGAGGGGAGGTGAGCAATCAGCCCCAGCATTTT. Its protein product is CASTRGEVSNQPQHF.

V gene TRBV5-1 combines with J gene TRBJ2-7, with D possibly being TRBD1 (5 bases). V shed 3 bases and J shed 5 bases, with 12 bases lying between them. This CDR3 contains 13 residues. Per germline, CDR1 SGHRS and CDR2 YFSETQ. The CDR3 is CASSWAGSDEQYF. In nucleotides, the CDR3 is TGCGCCAGCAGCTGGGCAGGGTCGGACGAGCAGTACTTC.

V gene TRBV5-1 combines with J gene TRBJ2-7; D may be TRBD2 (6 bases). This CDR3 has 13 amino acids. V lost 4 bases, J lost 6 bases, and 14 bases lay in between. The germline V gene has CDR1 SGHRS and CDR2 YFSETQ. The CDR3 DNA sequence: TGCGCCAGCAGCATGGGACTCGGGCTCGAGCAGTACTTC. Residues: CASSMGLGLEQYF.

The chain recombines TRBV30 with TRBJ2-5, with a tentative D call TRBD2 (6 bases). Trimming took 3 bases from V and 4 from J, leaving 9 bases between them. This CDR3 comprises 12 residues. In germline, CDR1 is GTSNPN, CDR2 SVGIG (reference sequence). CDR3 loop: CAWRGLLETQYF. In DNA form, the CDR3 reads TGTGCCTGGAGGGGACTGTTAGAGACCCAGTACTTC.

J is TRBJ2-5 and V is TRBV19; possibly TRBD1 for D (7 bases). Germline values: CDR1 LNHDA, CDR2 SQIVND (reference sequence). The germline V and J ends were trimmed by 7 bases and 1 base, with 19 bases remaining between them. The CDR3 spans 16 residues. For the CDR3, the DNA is TGTGCCAGTACCCCCTCGGGGGACAGCTTCCAAGAGACCCAGTACTTC. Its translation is CASTPSGDSFQETQYF.

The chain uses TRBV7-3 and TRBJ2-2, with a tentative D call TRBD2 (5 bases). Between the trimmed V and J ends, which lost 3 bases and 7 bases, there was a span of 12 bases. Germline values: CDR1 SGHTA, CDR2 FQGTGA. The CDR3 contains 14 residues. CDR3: CASSLKGAGGELFF. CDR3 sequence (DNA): TGTGCCAGCAGCTTGAAGGGAGCCGGCGGGGAGCTGTTTTTT.

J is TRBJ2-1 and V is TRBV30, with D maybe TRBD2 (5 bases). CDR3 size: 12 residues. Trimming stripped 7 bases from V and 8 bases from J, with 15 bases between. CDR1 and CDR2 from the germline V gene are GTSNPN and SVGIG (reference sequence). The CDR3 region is CASSLFGDEQFF. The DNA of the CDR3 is TGTGCCTCATCCTTATTCGGGGATGAGCAGTTCTTC.

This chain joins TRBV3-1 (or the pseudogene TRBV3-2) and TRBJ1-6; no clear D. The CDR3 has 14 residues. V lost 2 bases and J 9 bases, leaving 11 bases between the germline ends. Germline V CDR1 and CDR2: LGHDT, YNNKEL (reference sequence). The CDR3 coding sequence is TGTGCCAGCAGCCAATTTCTGGAGGCTTCACCCCTCCACTTT. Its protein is CASSQFLEASPLHF.

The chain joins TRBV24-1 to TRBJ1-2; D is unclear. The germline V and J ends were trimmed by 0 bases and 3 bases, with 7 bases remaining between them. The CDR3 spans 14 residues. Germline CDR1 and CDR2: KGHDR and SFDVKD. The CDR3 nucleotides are TGTGCCACCAGTGATTTGAACAGTTACTATGGCTACACCTTC. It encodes CATSDLNSYYGYTF.

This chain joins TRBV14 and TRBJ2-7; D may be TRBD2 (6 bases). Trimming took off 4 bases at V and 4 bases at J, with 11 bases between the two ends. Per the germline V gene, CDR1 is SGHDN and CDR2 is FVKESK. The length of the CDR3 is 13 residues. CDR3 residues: CASSRPAGYEQYF. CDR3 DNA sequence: TGTGCCAGCAGCCGACCCGCGGGGTACGAGCAGTACTTC.

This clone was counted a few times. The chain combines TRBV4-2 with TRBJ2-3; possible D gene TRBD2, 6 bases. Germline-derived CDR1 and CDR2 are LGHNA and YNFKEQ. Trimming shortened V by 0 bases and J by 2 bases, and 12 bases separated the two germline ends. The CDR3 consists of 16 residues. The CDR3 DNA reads TGTGCCAGCAGCCAAGATCCCGCGGGATTCACAGATACGCAGTATTTT. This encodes CASSQDPAGFTDTQYF.

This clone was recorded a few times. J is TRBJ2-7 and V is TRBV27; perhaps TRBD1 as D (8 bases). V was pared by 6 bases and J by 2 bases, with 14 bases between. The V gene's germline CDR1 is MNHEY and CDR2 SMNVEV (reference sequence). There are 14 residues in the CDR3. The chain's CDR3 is CASSSQGGTYEQYF. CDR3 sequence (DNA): TGTGCCAGCAGCTCACAGGGGGGGACCTACGAGCAGTACTTC.

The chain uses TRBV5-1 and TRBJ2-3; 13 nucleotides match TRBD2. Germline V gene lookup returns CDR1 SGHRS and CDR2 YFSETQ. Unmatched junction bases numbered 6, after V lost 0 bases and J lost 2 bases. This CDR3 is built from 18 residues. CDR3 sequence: CASSLELAGGSYTDTQYF. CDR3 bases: TGCGCCAGCAGCTTGGAACTAGCGGGGGGGTCCTACACAGATACGCAGTATTTT.

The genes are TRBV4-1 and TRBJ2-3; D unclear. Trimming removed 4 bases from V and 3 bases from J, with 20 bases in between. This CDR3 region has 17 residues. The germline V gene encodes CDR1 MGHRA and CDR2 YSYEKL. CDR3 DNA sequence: TGCGCCAGCAGCCCCCACGGCGAGGTCAGGAGAACAGATACGCAGTATTTT. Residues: CASSPHGEVRRTDTQYF.

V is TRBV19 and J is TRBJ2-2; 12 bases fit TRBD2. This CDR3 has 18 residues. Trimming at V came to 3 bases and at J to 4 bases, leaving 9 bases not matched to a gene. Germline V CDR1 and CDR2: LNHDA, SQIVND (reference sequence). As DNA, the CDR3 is TGTGCCAGTAGTATCCATGGCCCTAGCGGGGGGGGCACCGGGGAGCTGTTTTTT. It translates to CASSIHGPSGGGTGELFF.

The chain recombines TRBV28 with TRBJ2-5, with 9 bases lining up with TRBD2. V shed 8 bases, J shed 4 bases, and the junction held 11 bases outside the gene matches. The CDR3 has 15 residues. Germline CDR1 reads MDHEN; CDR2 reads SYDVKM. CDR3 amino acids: CASLAGGAQRETQYF. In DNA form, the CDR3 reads TGTGCCAGCCTTGCGGGAGGGGCGCAGAGAGAGACCCAGTACTTC.

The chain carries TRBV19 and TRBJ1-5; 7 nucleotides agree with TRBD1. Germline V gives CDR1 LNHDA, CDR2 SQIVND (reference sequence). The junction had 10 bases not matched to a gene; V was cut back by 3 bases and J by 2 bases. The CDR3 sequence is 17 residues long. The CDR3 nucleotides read TGTGCCAGTAGTATTCAGGGAGGGGGCCACGGCAATCAGCCCCAGCATTTT. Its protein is CASSIQGGGHGNQPQHF.

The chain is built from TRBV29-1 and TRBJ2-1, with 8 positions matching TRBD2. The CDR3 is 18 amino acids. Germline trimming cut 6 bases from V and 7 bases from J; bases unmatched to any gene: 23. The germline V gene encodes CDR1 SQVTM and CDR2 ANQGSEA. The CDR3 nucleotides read TGCAGCGTCGGATCAGGGATGGTCGGGAGGGTAGGGGCGAATGAGCAGTTCTTC. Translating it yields CSVGSGMVGRVGANEQFF.

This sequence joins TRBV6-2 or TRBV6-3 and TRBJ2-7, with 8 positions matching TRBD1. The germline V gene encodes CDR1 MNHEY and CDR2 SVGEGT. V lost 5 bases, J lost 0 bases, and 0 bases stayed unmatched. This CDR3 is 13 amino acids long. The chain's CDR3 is CASSGQGSYEQYF. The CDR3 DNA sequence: TGTGCCAGCAGTGGACAGGGCTCCTACGAGCAGTACTTC.

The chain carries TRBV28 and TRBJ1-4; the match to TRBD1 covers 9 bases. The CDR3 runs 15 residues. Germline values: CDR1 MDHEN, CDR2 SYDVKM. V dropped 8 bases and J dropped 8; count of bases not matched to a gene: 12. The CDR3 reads CASGLQGATREKLFF. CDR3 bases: TGTGCCAGCGGATTACAGGGGGCGACAAGGGAAAAACTGTTTTTT.

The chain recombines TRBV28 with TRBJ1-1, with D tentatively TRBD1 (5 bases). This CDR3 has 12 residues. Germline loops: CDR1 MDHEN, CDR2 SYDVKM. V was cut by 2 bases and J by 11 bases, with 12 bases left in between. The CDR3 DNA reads TGTGCCAGCAGTTTAACGGGGGGATGGGCTTTCTTT. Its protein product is CASSLTGGWAFF.

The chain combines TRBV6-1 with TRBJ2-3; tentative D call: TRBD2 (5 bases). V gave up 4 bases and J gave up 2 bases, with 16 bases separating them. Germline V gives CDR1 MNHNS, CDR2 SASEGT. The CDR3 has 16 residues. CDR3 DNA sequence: TGTGCCAGCAGTGTTCTTAGCGCCACTCCCACAGATACGCAGTATTTT. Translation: CASSVLSATPTDTQYF.